What follows is one T cell receptor beta chain and its context. In the authors' workflow: Amplification with reference gene primers provided the estimates of nucleated cell counts. Repertoires were generated with immunoSEQ multiplex PCR, while TCRdb's copy carries only in-frame clones and drops some. V and J calls and clone size are copied from that table; D and trimming were computed from the DNA. Of around 130,000 clones listed, around four fifths were seen once; the top ten hold around 10%. The J segment lost 4 bases and the V segment lost 4 bases, leaving 6 bases of the junction unmatched. The CDR3 sequence is 16 residues long. CDR1 WNHNN and CDR2 SYGVQD come from the germline V gene (reference sequence). The data derive from a study of blood T cell repertoires in COVID-19. Study at large: The United States, Italy and Spain supplied acute and convalescent COVID-19 samples. Sources were T cells, B-cell-depleted T cells, or PBMCs; the material itself was cDNA or gDNA.

The chain is built from TRBV10-1 and TRBJ1-5; 11 bases are shared with TRBD1. This clonotype was obtained from a human donor in a cohort sampled during active COVID-19. Sequenced sample: peripheral blood. The CDR3 loop is CASSGTGGAGNQPQHF. The CDR3 coding sequence is TGCGCCAGCAGTGGGACAGGGGGCGCCGGGAATCAGCCCCAGCATTTT.